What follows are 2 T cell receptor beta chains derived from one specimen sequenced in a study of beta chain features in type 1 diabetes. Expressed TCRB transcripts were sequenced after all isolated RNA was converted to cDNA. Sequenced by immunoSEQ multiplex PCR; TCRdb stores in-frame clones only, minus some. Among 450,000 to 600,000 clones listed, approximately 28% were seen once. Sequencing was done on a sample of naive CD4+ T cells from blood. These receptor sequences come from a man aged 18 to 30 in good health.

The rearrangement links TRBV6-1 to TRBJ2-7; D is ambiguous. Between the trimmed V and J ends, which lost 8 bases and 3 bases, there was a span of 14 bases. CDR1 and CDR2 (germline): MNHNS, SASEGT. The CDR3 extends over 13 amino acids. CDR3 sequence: CASHLYGLYEQYF. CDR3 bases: TGTGCCAGCCACCTTTATGGGCTCTACGAGCAGTACTTC.

This CDR3 is CASSWLLSGANVLTF. The CDR3 region has the DNA TGTGCCAGCAGTTGGCTACTCTCTGGGGCCAACGTCCTGACTTTC. The chain combines TRBV6-5 with TRBJ2-6; no clear D. This CDR3 has 15 residues. V lost 4 bases, J lost 0 bases, and 7 bases lay in between. CDR1 is MNHEY, CDR2 SVGAGI, per germline.